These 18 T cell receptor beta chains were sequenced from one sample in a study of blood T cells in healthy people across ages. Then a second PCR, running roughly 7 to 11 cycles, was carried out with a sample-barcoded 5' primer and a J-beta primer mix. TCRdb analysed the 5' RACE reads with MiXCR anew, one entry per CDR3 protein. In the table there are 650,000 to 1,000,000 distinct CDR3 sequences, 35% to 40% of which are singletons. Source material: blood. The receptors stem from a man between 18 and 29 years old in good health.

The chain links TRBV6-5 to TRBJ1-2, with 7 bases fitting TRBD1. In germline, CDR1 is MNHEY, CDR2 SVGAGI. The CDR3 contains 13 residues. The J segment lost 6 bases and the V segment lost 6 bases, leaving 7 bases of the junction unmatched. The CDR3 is CASSPNQGDGYTF. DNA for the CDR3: TGTGCCAGCAGCCCAAACCAGGGGGATGGCTACACCTTC.

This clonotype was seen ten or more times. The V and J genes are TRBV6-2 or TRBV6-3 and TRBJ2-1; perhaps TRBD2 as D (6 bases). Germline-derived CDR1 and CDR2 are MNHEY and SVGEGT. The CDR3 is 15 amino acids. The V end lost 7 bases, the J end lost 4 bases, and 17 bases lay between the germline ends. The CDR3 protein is CASTGRLGGYNEQFF. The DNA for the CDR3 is TGTGCCAGCACCGGACGGCTGGGGGGATACAATGAGCAGTTCTTC.

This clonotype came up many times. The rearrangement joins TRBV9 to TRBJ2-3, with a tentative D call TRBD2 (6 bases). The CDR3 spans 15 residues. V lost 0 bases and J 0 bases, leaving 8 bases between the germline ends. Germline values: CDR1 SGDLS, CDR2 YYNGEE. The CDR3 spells CASSVDAGSTDTQYF. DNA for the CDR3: TGTGCCAGCAGCGTAGACGCGGGAAGCACAGATACGCAGTATTTT.

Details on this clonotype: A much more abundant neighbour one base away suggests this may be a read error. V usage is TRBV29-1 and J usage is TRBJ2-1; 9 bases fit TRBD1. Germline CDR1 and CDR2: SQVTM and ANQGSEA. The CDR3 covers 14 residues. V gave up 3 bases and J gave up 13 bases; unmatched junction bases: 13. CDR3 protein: CSVEFLDRGETQFF. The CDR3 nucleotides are TGCAGCGTTGAGTTCTTAGACAGGGGGGAGACCCAGTTCTTC.

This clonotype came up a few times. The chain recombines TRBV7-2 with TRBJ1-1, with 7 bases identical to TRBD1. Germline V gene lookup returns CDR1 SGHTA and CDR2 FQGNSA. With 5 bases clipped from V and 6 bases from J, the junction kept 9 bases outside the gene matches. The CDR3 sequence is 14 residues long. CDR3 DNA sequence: TGTGCCAGCAGCCAAGGGTACAGGGGACCTGAAGCTTTCTTT. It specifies CASSQGYRGPEAFF.

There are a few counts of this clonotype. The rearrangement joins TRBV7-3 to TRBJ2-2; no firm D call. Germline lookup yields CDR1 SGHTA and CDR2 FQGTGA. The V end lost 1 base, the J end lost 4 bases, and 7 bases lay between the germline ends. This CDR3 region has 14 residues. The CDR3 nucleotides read TGTGCCAGCAGCTTAAAACTATTCACCGGGGAGCTGTTTTTT. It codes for CASSLKLFTGELFF.

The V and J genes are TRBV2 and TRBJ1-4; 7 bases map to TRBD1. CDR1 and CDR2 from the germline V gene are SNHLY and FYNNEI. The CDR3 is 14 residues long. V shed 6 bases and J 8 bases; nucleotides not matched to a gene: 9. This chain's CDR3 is CASRETGSNEKLFF. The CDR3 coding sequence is TGTGCCAGCAGGGAGACAGGGAGTAACGAAAAACTGTTTTTT.

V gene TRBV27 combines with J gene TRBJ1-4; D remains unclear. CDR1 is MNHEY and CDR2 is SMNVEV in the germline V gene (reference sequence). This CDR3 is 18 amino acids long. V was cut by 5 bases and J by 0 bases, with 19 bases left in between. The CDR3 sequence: CASSPHSYTRSTNEKLFF. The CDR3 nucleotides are TGTGCCAGCAGTCCACACTCATACACAAGATCAACTAATGAAAAACTGTTTTTT.

Here the CDR3 reads CASSPFPDDNNEQYF. The CDR3 DNA reads as TGTGCCAGCAGCCCCTTCCCGGACGATAACAATGAGCAGTACTTC. The rearrangement joins TRBV7-2 to TRBJ2-5; D is uncertain. The CDR3 has 15 residues. CDR1 SGHTA and CDR2 FQGNSA come from the germline V gene. V lost 5 bases, J lost 11 bases, and 24 bases lay in between.

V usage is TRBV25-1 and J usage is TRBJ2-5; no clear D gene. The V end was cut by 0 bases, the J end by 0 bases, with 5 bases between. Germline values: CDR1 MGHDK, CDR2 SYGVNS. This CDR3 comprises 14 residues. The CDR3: CASSEYANQETQYF. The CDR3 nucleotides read TGTGCCAGCAGTGAATATGCTAACCAAGAGACCCAGTACTTC.

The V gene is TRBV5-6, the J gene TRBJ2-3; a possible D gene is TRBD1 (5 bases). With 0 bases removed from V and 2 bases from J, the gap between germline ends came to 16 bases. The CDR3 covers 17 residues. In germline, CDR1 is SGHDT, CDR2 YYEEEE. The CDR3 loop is CASSLDPSGYLTDTQYF. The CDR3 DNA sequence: TGTGCCAGCAGCTTGGATCCCTCAGGGTACCTCACAGATACGCAGTATTTT. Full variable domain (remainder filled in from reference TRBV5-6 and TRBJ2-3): DAGVTQSPTHLIKTRGQQVTLRCSPKSGHDTVSWYQQALGQGPQFIFQYYEEEERQRGNFPDRFSGHQFPNYSSELNVNALLLGDSALYLCASSLDPSGYLTDTQYFGPGTRLTVL.

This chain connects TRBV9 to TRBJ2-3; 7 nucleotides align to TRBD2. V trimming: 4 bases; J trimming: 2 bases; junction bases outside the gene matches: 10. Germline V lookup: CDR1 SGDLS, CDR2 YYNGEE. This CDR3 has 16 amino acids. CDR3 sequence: CASSPRASGITDTQYF. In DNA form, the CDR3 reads TGTGCCAGCAGCCCCCGTGCGAGCGGGATCACAGATACGCAGTATTTT.

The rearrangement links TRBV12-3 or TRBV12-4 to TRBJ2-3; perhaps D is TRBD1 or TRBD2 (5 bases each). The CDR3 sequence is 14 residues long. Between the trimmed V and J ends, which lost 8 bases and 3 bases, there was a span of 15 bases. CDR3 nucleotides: TGTGCCAGCGGACGAGGGGTGATAACAGATACGCAGTATTTT. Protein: CASGRGVITDTQYF.

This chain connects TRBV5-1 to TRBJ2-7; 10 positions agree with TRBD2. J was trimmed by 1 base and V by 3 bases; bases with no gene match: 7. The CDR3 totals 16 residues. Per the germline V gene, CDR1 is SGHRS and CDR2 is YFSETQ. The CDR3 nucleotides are TGCGCCAGCAGCTCGGACGGGACTAGCGATTCCTACGAGCAGTACTTC. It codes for CASSSDGTSDSYEQYF.

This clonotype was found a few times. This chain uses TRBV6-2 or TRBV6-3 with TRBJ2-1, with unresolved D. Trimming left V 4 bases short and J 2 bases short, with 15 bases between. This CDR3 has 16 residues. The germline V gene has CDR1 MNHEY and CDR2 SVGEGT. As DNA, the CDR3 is TGTGCCAGCAGTTCCCCGGGCCTCCGGACCTACAATGAGCAGTTCTTC. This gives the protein CASSSPGLRTYNEQFF.

This chain's CDR3 is CASSQGSGSYEQYF. CDR3 sequence (DNA): TGCGCCAGCAGCCAAGGTAGCGGGAGCTACGAGCAGTACTTC. V is TRBV4-1 and J is TRBJ2-7, with TRBD2 matching 9 bases. J lost 3 bases, V lost 1 base, and 1 base had no gene match. This CDR3 contains 14 residues. Germline V gene sequence: CDR1 MGHRA, CDR2 YSYEKL.

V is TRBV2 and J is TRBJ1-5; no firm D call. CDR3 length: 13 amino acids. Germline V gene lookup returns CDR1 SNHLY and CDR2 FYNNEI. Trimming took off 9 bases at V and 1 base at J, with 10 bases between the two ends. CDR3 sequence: CASEVESNQPQHF. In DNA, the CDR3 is TGTGCCAGTGAGGTCGAGAGCAATCAGCCCCAGCATTTT.

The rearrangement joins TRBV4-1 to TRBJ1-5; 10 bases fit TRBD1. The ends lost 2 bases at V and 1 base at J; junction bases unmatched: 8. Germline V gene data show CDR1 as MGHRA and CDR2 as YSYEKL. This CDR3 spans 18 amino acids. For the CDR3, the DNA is TGCGCCAGCAGCCAACTATGGGACAGGGGAGGAAGCAATCAGCCCCAGCATTTT. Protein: CASSQLWDRGGSNQPQHF.